These 7 T cell receptor beta chains came from one sample sequenced in a study of vaccination and CD4 T cells after COVID-19. Their cognate antigens are unknown. Sequenced with the Oncomine TCR Beta short-read assay was DNA taken from cultured CD4+ T cells. TCRdb analysed the PCR reads with MiXCR anew, one entry per CDR3 protein. The data contain some 18,000 distinct CDR3 sequences, just over 60% of them seen just once; the ten biggest clones take up under 8.5%. The sample's treatment: roughly 11-day PBMC culture with coronavirus spike peptide pools or control peptides (ViraFEST assay). What was sequenced was CD4+ T cells from blood, cultured in vitro. The origin of the receptors is a human donor who had recovered from COVID-19.

The rearrangement links TRBV7-9 to TRBJ2-5; no clear D gene. The germline CDR1 and CDR2 sequences are SEHNR and FQNEAQ (reference sequence). Trimming took off 4 bases at V and 5 bases at J, with 14 bases between the two ends. This CDR3 contains 14 residues. DNA of the CDR3: TGTGCCAGCAGCTCACGTCCTGGGTTGGAGACCCAGTACTTC. This sequence encodes CASSSRPGLETQYF.

The chain is built from TRBV7-9 and TRBJ2-1; maybe TRBD1 (5 bases). The germline V and J ends were trimmed by 2 bases and 7 bases, with 9 bases remaining between them. The CDR3 is made up of 13 amino acids. Germline CDR1 reads SEHNR; CDR2 reads FQNEAQ (reference sequence). As DNA, the CDR3 is TGTGCCAGCAGCTTAAGGGGTCCTAATGAGCAGTTCTTC. Amino acid sequence: CASSLRGPNEQFF.

A few counts support this clonotype. The chain carries TRBV12-3 or TRBV12-4 and TRBJ1-5, with a tentative D call TRBD1 (6 bases). This CDR3 is 13 amino acids long. Trimming pared 6 bases from V and 1 base from J, leaving 7 bases between. CDR3 DNA: TGTGCCAGCAGACAGGGCAGCAATCAGCCCCAGCATTTT. This encodes CASRQGSNQPQHF.

This chain joins TRBV7-3 and TRBJ2-7, with TRBD1 as a possible D gene (6 bases). The CDR3 extends over 14 amino acids. The V gene lost 5 bases and the J gene lost 5 bases, with 16 bases spanning the gap. Germline-derived CDR1 and CDR2 are SGHTA and FQGTGA. CDR3 coding DNA: TGTGCCAGCAGCCGCTCAGGGGCACACGACGAGCAGTACTTC. This encodes CASSRSGAHDEQYF.

This clonotype was seen only a few times. This chain uses TRBV20-1 with TRBJ2-2, with TRBD1 as a possible D gene (5 bases). Germline V gene sequence: CDR1 DFQATT, CDR2 SNEGSKA (reference sequence). This CDR3 is 11 amino acids long. The ends were cut back, 6 bases at V and 7 bases at J, with 9 bases in the middle. CDR3 residues: CSANQGGELFF. In nucleotides, the CDR3 is TGCAGTGCCAATCAGGGCGGGGAGCTGTTTTTT.

The CDR3 loop reads CASSYSSGLAGVEQYF. CDR3 bases: TGTGCCAGCAGTTACTCCTCAGGACTAGCGGGAGTCGAGCAGTACTTC. The chain carries TRBV6-2 or TRBV6-3 and TRBJ2-7, with 13 bases fitting TRBD2. The J segment lost 6 bases and the V segment lost 0 bases, leaving 5 bases of the junction unmatched. Germline V gene data show CDR1 as MNHEY and CDR2 as SVGEGT. This CDR3 has 16 amino acids.

The rearrangement uses TRBV21-1 and TRBJ2-1; TRBD2 reflects the table's D call only, with no check against the DNA. TRBV21-1 is reported as a pseudogene. CDR3 size: 14 residues. The CDR3 loop is CVPDLAGGPNEQFF. CDR3 DNA: TGTGTCCCAGACCTAGCGGGAGGGCCCAATGAGCAGTTCTTC.